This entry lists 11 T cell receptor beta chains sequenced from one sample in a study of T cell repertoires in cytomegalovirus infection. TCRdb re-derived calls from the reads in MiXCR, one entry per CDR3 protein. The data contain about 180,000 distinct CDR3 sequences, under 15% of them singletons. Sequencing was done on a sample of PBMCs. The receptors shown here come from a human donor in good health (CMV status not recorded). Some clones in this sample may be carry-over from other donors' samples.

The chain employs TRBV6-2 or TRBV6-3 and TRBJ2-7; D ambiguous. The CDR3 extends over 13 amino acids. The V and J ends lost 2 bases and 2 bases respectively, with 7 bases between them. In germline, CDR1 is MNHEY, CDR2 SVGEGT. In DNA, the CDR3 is TGTGCCAGCAGTTACGGGCCGACCTACGAGCAGTACTTC. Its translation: CASSYGPTYEQYF.

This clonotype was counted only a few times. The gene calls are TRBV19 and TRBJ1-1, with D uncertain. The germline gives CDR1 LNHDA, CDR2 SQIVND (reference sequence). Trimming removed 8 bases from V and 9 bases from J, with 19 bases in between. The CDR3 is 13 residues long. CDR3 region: CASWNRGLVKAFF. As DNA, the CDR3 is TGTGCCAGTTGGAATCGTGGTCTAGTGAAAGCTTTCTTT.

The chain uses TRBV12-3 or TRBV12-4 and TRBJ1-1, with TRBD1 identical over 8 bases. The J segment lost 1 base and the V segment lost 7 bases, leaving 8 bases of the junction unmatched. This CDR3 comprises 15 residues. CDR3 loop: CASNQPGQANTEAFF. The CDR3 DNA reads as TGTGCCAGCAACCAACCGGGACAGGCGAACACTGAAGCTTTCTTT.

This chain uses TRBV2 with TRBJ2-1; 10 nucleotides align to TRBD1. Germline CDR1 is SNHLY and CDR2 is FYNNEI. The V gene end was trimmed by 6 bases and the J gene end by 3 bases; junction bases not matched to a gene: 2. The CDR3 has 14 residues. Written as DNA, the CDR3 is TGTGCCAGCAGGGGACAGGGGTACTACAATGAGCAGTTCTTC. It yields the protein CASRGQGYYNEQFF.

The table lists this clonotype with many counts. The CDR3 region is CSVLEWAKNIQYF. The CDR3 DNA is TGCAGCGTTCTAGAGTGGGCCAAAAACATTCAGTACTTC. The chain joins TRBV29-1 to TRBJ2-4; D is unresolved. CDR3 size: 13 residues. CDR1 and CDR2 (germline): SQVTM, ANQGSEA. The V gene lost 5 bases and the J gene lost 1 base, with 9 bases spanning the gap.

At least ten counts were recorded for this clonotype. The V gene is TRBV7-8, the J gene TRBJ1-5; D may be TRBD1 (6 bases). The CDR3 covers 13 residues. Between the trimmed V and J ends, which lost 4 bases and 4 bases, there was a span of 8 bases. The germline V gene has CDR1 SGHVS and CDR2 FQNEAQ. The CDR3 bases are TGTGCCAGCAGCTCCGACAGGAATCAGCCCCAGCATTTT. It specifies CASSSDRNQPQHF.

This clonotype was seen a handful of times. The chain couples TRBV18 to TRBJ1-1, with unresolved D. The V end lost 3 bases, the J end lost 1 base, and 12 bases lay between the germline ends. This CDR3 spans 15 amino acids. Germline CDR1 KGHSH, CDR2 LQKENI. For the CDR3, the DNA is TGTGCCAGCTCACCGGGAAGGGCAAGGAACACTGAAGCTTTCTTT. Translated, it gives CASSPGRARNTEAFF.

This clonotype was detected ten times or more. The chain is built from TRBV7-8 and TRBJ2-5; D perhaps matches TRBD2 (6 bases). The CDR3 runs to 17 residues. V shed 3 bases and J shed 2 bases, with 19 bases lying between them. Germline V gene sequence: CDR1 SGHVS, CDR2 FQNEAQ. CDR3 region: CASSLASGEQTQETQYF. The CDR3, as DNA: TGTGCCAGCAGCTTGGCTTCGGGGGAACAGACTCAAGAGACCCAGTACTTC.

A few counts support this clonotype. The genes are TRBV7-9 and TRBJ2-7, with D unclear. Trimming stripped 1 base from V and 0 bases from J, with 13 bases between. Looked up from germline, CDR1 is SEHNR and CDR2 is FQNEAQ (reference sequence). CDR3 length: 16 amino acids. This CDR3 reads CASSLDLAASSYEQYF. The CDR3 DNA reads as TGTGCCAGCAGCTTAGATCTGGCGGCTAGCTCCTACGAGCAGTACTTC.

The CDR3 DNA sequence: TGCAGTGCTAGTGGACGGGGGAATCAGCCCCAGCATTTT. Translating it yields CSASGRGNQPQHF. The chain has TRBV20-1 and TRBJ1-5, with D possibly matching TRBD1 (5 bases). Trimming took off 3 bases at V and 4 bases at J, with 10 bases between the two ends. The CDR3 totals 13 residues. The germline V gene has CDR1 DFQATT and CDR2 SNEGSKA (reference sequence).

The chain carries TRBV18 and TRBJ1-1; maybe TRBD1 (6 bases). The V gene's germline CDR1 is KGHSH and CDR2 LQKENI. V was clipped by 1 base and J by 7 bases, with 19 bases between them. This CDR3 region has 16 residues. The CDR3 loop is CASSPLYPGHQFEAFF. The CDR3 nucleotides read TGTGCCAGCTCACCACTCTATCCGGGACACCAATTTGAAGCTTTCTTT.